Listed below are T cell receptor beta chains from one sample, sequenced in a study of T cell repertoires in cytomegalovirus infection. TCRdb re-called the reads through MiXCR, storing one row per CDR3 protein. The table lists over 450,000 distinct CDR3 sequences, around 10% of them singletons, with approximately 10% in the top ten. The sequenced sample consisted of PBMCs. These receptors originate from a human donor in good health (CMV status not recorded). Some clones in this sample may be carry-over from other donors' samples. The CDR3 runs from the conserved cysteine through the conserved F or W. A D gene is named only where the DNA matches it firmly. Expanded clones are given a class, and other clones once, few, many or no size at all.

>many|TRBV6-5|TRBJ2-5|15|TRBD1
CASSYGTAPTQTQYF
TGTGCCAGCAGTTACGGGACAGCCCCGACGCAGACCCAGTACTTC
>many|TRBV7-2|TRBJ1-2|12|TRBD1
CASRRDSYGYTF
TGTGCCAGCAGGCGGGACAGCTATGGCTACACCTTC
>.|TRBV20-1|TRBJ2-5|13|.
CSAGLTTQETQYF
TGCAGTGCCGGACTTACGACCCAAGAGACCCAGTACTTC
>many|TRBV20-1|TRBJ1-6|17|TRBD1
CSARALFRTGGNSPLHF
TGCAGTGCTAGAGCCCTCTTCAGGACAGGGGGAAATTCACCCCTCCACTTT
>.|TRBV2|TRBJ2-3|15|TRBD2
CASAGLAGTTDTQYF
TGTGCCAGCGCAGGACTAGCGGGAACAACAGATACGCAGTATTTT
>few|TRBV5-1|TRBJ1-6|16|.
CASRLLGSRYNSPLHF
TGCGCCAGCAGGCTGCTCGGTTCTCGGTATAATTCACCCCTCCACTTT
>many|TRBV27|TRBJ2-1|15|.
CASSYRGREAPEQFF
TGTGCCAGCAGTTATAGGGGAAGGGAGGCCCCTGAGCAGTTCTTC
>many|TRBV27|TRBJ2-2|18|.
CASSLTWPAGTNTGELFF
TGTGCCAGCAGTTTAACTTGGCCGGCGGGCACGAACACCGGGGAGCTGTTTTTT
>few|TRBV3-1|TRBJ2-5|17|.
CASSYGRDITPRETQYF
TGTGCCAGCAGCTATGGGCGAGACATCACCCCAAGGGAGACCCAGTACTTC
>.|TRBV30|TRBJ1-1|11|.
CAWKLGTEAFF
TGTGCCTGGAAGTTGGGCACTGAAGCTTTCTTT
>.|TRBV18|TRBJ2-7|16|TRBD2
CASSPIGLAATYEQYF
TGTGCCAGCTCACCAATAGGACTAGCGGCCACCTACGAGCAGTACTTC
>many|TRBV7-2|TRBJ1-1|15|.
CASSLAWGMNTEAFF
TGTGCCAGCAGCTTAGCGTGGGGCATGAACACTGAAGCTTTCTTT
>.|TRBV23-1|TRBJ1-5|8|.
CARGREHF
TGCGCCAGAGGACGCGAGCATTTT
>many|TRBV27|TRBJ2-7|14|.
CASSFRGAYYEQYF
TGTGCCAGCAGTTTCAGGGGGGCCTACTACGAGCAGTACTTC
>many|TRBV7-8|TRBJ1-2|13|.
CASSLDRVEKTAF
TGTGCCAGCAGCTTAGACAGGGTGGAGAAAACGGCCTTC
>many|TRBV10-2|TRBJ1-4|14|.
CASSEWEANEKLFF
TGCGCCAGCAGTGAATGGGAGGCTAATGAAAAACTGTTTTTT
>.|TRBV28|TRBJ2-2|16|TRBD2
CASSTTSGNYTGELFF
TGTGCCAGCAGTACGACTAGCGGGAATTACACCGGGGAGCTGTTTTTT
>few|TRBV28|TRBJ2-7|15|TRBD2
CASTVGRAISYEQYF
TGTGCCAGCACCGTAGGGAGGGCCATTTCCTACGAGCAGTACTTC
>many|TRBV19|TRBJ1-2|15|TRBD1
CASSRDGQGTYGYTF
TGTGCCAGTAGTAGGGATGGACAGGGGACCTATGGCTACACCTTC
>few|TRBV19|TRBJ2-3|16|TRBD2
CASSMSLAGGTDTQYF
TGTGCCAGTAGTATGAGTCTAGCGGGGGGCACAGATACGCAGTATTTT
>many|TRBV28|TRBJ2-3|19|TRBD2
CASSSYTSGRAFLTDTQYF
TGTGCCAGCAGTTCCTATACTAGCGGGAGGGCCTTTCTTACAGATACGCAGTATTTT
>.|TRBV28|TRBJ2-7|14|.
CASKPRTDPYEQYF
TGTGCCAGCAAGCCCCGGACTGACCCCTACGAGCAGTACTTC
>many|TRBV6-1|TRBJ2-5|16|TRBD2
CASSPLAGGGSETQYF
TGTGCCAGCAGCCCCCTAGCGGGAGGAGGGTCAGAGACCCAGTACTTC
>many|TRBV20-1|TRBJ2-3|16|TRBD2
CSARDLRLAGLGTQYF
TGCAGTGCTAGAGACTTGAGACTAGCAGGTCTAGGAACGCAGTATTTT
>many|TRBV12-3/TRBV12-4|TRBJ1-1|14|.
CASSLPRRDTEAFF
TGTGCCAGCAGCCTCCCTAGAAGAGACACTGAAGCTTTCTTT
>many|TRBV12-3/TRBV12-4|TRBJ2-1|13|.
CASSLYQGNEQFF
TGTGCCAGCAGTTTGTATCAAGGCAATGAGCAGTTCTTC
>many|TRBV28|TRBJ2-7|13|.
CASSLGGNYEQYF
TGTGCCAGCAGTTTAGGGGGGAACTACGAGCAGTACTTC
>few|TRBV20-1|TRBJ2-1|17|TRBD2
CSARGGGALQILNEQFF
TGCAGTGCTAGAGGCGGGGGGGCCCTACAAATCCTGAATGAGCAGTTCTTC
>many|TRBV7-2|TRBJ1-3|16|.
CASSTSGLHSGNTIYF
TGTGCCAGCAGCACCTCGGGGTTACACTCTGGAAACACCATATATTTT
>many|TRBV27|TRBJ2-7|14|TRBD2
CASSGQRGFYEQYF
TGTGCCAGCAGTGGCCAGCGGGGTTTCTACGAGCAGTACTTC
>.|TRBV3-1|TRBJ2-6|20|TRBD2
CASSAADLRTSRSGANVLTF
TGTGCCAGCAGCGCCGCGGACCTCCGGACTAGTCGATCTGGGGCCAACGTCCTGACTTTC
>many|TRBV5-4|TRBJ1-5|17|TRBD1
CASSSPGQGISNQPQHF
TGTGCCAGCAGCAGTCCGGGACAGGGGATTAGCAATCAGCCCCAGCATTTT
>many|TRBV20-1|TRBJ2-1|17|TRBD2
CSARDWGSGGRYNEQFF
TGCAGTGCTAGAGATTGGGGAAGCGGGGGCCGGTACAATGAGCAGTTCTTC
>few|TRBV2|TRBJ1-1|14|.
CASRPPGLYTEAFF
TGTGCCAGCAGACCCCCGGGACTCTACACTGAAGCTTTCTTT
>few|TRBV6-1|TRBJ2-1|16|.
CASSPLRGGSYNEQFF
TGTGCCAGCAGCCCACTAAGGGGAGGATCCTACAATGAGCAGTTCTTC
>.|TRBV6-2/TRBV6-3|TRBJ2-2|14|.
CASSYSVGGGELFF
TGTGCCAGCAGTTACTCGGTGGGCGGCGGGGAGCTGTTTTTT
>many|TRBV7-3|TRBJ2-7|14|.
CASSLGGKSYEQYF
TGTGCCAGCAGCTTAGGTGGCAAATCCTACGAGCAGTACTTC
>.|TRBV18|TRBJ2-1|13|.
CASSPKSPGEQFF
TGTGCCAGCTCACCGAAGTCCCCAGGGGAGCAGTTCTTC
>.|TRBV20-1|TRBJ2-3|15|.
CSADLGASSTDTQYF
TGCAGTGCGGATTTGGGGGCGTCTAGCACAGATACGCAGTATTTT
>.|TRBV6-1|TRBJ2-5|14|.
CASSEQGLQETQYF
TGTGCCAGCAGTGAACAGGGACTCCAAGAGACCCAGTACTTC
>few|TRBV12-5|TRBJ1-1|14|.
CASGSDRYGTEAFF
TGTGCTAGTGGCTCCGACAGGTACGGCACTGAAGCTTTCTTT
>.|TRBV29-1|TRBJ1-2|13|.
CSVADRAGYGYTF
TGCAGCGTTGCTGACCGGGCAGGCTATGGCTACACCTTC
>few|TRBV9|TRBJ2-1|14|TRBD2
CASSVSGEGNEQFF
TGTGCCAGCAGCGTTAGCGGGGAGGGCAATGAGCAGTTCTTC
>few|TRBV27|TRBJ2-2|13|.
CASGVRGAGELFF
TGTGCCAGCGGGGTCCGGGGCGCCGGGGAGCTGTTTTTT